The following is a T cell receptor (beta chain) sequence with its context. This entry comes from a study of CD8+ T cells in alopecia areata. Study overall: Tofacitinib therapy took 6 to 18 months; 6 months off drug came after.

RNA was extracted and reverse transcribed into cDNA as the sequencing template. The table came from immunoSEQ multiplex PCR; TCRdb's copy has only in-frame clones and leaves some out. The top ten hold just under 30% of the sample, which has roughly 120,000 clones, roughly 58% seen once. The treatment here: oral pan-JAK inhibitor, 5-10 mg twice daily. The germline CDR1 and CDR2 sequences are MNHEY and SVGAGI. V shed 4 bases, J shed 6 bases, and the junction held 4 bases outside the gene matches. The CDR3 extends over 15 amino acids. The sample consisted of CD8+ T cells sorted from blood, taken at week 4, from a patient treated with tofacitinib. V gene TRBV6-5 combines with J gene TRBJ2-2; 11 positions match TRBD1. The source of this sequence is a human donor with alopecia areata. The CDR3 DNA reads TGTGCCAGCAGTTGGGGGACAGGGGGGTCCGGGGAGCTGTTTTTT. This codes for CASSWGTGGSGELFF.